Each of the 9 T cell receptor beta chains below was sequenced from the same sample in a study of monozygotic twins with inflammatory bowel disease (dated by TCRdb to about 2019). Library preparation used 5' RACE. Sequencing used an Illumina HiSeq 2500. TCRdb reprocessed the reads, so every CDR3 protein sequence counts as one entry and DNA is not shown. The table kept for this sample lists about 350,000 distinct CDR3 sequences. Together, the top ten hold approximately 2% of the sample. The sample taken for sequencing was blood. These TCRs come from a human donor with ulcerative colitis or Crohn's disease, or a healthy co-twin of an affected twin (not recorded which).

The chain is built from TRBV7-2 and TRBJ1-2; TCRdb's D call of TRBD1 is untestable without DNA. The CDR3 has 14 residues. The germline CDR1 and CDR2 sequences are SGHTA and FQGNSA. The CDR3 here is CASSLGHGDYGYTF.

This rearrangement joins TRBV25-1 to TRBJ1-1; TCRdb's D call, TRBD1, is unchecked because there is no DNA. Germline CDR1 and CDR2: MGHDK and SYGVNS. The CDR3 totals 12 residues. The chain's CDR3 is CASTTGGTEAFF.

The chain has TRBV5-1 and TRBJ2-2. Germline CDR1 is SGHRS and CDR2 is YFSETQ. The CDR3 has 14 residues. CDR3 loop: CASRGFWYTGELFF. Based on the CDR3 plus reference TRBV5-1 and TRBJ2-2, the full variable domain is KAGVTQTPRYLIKTRGQQVTLSCSPISGHRSVSWYQQTPGQGLQFLFEYFSETQRNKGNFPGRFSGRQFSNSRSEMNVSTLELGDSALYLCASRGFWYTGELFFGEGSRLTVL.

The J gene is TRBJ2-3, the V gene TRBV6-1. The CDR3 is 14 residues long. Germline CDR1 MNHNS, CDR2 SASEGT. The CDR3 spells CASSERVSTDTQYF.

The J gene is TRBJ1-5, the V gene TRBV20-1. The CDR3 is made up of 13 amino acids. Germline V gene data show CDR1 as DFQATT and CDR2 as SNEGSKA (reference sequence). The CDR3 loop is CSAEMRSNQPQHF.

This chain connects TRBV14 to TRBJ2-5; TCRdb outputs TRBD2, but without DNA this stays unchecked. The CDR3 sequence is 15 residues long. Germline V gene sequence: CDR1 SGHDN, CDR2 FVKESK. The CDR3 reads CASSRTTSGKETQYF.

The chain carries TRBV27 and TRBJ2-5; there is no DNA to check the TCRdb D call of TRBD1. The CDR3 consists of 14 residues. Germline assignment: CDR1 MNHEY and CDR2 SMNVEV (reference sequence). This CDR3 reads CASSTGVLQETQYF.

The V call is TRBV7-2, the J call TRBJ2-1; TCRdb designates TRBD1, a call that cannot be tested without DNA. The length of the CDR3 is 17 residues. CDR1 and CDR2 (germline): SGHTA, FQGNSA. This CDR3 reads CASSLDRFNWVANEQFF.

The J gene is TRBJ1-5, the V gene TRBV6-1; the TCRdb call, TRBD1, lacks DNA for checking. CDR1 is MNHNS, CDR2 SASEGT, per germline. This CDR3 is built from 15 residues. CDR3 residues: CASKTGVYSNQPQHF.